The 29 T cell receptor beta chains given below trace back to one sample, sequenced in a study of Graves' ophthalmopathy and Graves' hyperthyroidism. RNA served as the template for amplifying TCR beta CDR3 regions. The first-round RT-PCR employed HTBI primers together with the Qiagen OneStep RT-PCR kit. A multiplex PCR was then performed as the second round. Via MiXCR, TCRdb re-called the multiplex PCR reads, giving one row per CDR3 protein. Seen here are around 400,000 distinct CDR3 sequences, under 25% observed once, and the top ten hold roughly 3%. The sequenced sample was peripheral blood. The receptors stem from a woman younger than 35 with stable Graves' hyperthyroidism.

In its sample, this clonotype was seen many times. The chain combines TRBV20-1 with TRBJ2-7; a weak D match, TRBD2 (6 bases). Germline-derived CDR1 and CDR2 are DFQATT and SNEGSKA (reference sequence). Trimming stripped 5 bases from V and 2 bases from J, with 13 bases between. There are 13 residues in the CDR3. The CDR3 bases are TGCAGTGCTCCACAGGAGGGGACCTACGAGCAGTACTTC. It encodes CSAPQEGTYEQYF.

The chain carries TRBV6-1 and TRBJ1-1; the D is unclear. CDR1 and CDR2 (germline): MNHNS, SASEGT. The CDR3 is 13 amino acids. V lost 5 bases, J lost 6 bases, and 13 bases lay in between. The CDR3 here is CASSTSGRAEAFF. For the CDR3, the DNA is TGTGCCAGCAGTACGTCCGGGCGGGCTGAAGCTTTCTTT.

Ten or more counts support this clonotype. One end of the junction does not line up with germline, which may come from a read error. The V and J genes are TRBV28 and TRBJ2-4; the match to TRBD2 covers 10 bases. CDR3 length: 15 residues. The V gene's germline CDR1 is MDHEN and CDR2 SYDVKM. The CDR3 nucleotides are TGTGCCAGCAGTTCCGCGACTGGACTAGCGGACATTAAGTACTTC. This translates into CASSSATGLADIKYF.

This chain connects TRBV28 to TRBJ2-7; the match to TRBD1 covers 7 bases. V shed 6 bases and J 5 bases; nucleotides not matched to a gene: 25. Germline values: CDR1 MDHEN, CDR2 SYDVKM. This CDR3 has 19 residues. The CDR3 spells CASRLAQGEFGLLLHEQYF. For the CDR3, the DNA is TGTGCCAGCAGGCTTGCGCAGGGGGAGTTTGGGCTACTACTACACGAGCAGTACTTC.

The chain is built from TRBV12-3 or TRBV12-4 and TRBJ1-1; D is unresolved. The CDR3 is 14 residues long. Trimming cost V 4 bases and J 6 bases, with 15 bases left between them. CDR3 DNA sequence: TGTGCCAGCAGTTCGCTTTGGGTTCAGGCTGAAGCTTTCTTT. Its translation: CASSSLWVQAEAFF.

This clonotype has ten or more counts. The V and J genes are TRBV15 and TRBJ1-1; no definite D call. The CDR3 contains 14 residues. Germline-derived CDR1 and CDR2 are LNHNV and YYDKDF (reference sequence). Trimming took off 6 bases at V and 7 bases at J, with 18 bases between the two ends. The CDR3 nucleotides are TGTGCCACCAGAAGGATCGGACCCCTGGATGAAGCTTTCTTT. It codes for CATRRIGPLDEAFF.

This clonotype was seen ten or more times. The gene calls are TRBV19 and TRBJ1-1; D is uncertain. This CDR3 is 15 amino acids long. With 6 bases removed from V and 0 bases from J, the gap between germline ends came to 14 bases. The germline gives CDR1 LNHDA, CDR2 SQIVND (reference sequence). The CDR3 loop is CASSPLLTVNTEAFF. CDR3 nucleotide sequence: TGTGCCAGTAGCCCCCTCTTGACGGTGAACACTGAAGCTTTCTTT.

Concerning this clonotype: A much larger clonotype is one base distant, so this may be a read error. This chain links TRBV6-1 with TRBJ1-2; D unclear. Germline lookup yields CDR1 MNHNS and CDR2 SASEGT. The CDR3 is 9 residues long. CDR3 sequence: CASSLRTNF. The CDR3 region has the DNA TGTGCCAGCAGTCTTCGGACGAACTTC.

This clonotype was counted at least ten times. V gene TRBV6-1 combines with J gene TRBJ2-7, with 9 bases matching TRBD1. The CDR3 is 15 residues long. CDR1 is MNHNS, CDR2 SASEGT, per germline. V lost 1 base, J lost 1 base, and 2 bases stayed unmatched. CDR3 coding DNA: TGTGCCAGCAGTGAAGGTGGGACAGGGTCCTACGAGCAGTACTTC. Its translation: CASSEGGTGSYEQYF.

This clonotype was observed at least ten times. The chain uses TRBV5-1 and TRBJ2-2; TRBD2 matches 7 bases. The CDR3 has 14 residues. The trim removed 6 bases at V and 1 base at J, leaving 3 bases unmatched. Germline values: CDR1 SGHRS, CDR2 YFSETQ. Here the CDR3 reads CASKGGMNTGELFF. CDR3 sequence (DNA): TGCGCCAGCAAGGGAGGGATGAACACCGGGGAGCTGTTTTTT.

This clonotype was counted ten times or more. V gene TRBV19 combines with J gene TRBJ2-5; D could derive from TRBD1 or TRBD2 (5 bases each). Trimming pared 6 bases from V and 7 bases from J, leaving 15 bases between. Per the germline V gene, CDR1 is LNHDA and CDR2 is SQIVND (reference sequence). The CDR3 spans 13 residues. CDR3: CASSLGPGRTQYF. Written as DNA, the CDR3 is TGTGCCAGTAGCCTAGGGCCGGGGCGGACCCAGTACTTC.

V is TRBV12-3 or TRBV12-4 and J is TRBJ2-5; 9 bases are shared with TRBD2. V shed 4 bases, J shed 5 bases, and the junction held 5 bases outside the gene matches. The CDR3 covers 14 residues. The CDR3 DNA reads TGTGCCAGCAGTTCCGCGGGGGGGCTGGAGACCCAGTACTTC. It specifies CASSSAGGLETQYF.

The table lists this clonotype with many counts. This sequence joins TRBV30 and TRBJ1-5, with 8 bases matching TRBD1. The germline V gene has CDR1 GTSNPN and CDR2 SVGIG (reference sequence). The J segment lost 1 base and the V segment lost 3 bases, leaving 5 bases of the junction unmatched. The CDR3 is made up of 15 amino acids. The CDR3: CAWRAGGLSNQPQHF. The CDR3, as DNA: TGTGCCTGGAGGGCAGGGGGCCTGAGCAATCAGCCCCAGCATTTT.

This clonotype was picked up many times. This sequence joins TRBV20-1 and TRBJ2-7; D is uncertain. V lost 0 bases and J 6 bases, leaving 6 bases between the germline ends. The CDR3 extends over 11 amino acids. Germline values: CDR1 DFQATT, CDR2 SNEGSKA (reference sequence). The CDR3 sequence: CSAREVPEQYF. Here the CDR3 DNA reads TGCAGTGCTAGAGAGGTCCCCGAGCAGTACTTC.

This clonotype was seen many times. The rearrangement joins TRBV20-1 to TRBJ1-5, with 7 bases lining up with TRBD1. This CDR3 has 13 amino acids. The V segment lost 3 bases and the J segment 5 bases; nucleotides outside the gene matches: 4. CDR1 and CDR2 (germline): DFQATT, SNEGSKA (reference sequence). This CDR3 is CSASSTGDQPQHF. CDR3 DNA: TGCAGTGCTAGTTCAACAGGGGATCAGCCCCAGCATTTT.

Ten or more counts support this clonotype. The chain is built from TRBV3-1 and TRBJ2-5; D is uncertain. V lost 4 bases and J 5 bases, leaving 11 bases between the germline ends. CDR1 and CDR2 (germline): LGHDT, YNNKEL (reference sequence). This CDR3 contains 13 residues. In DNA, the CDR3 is TGTGCCAGCAGCCCCGGAAGAGCGGAGACCCAGTACTTC. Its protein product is CASSPGRAETQYF.

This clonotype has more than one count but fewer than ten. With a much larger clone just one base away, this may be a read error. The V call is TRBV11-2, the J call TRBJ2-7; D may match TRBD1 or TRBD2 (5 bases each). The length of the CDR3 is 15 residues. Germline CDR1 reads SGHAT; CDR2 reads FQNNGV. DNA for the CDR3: TGTGCCAGCAGCTCCCAATATCTGGGGACCTACGAGCGGTACTTC. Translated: CASSSQYLGTYERYF.

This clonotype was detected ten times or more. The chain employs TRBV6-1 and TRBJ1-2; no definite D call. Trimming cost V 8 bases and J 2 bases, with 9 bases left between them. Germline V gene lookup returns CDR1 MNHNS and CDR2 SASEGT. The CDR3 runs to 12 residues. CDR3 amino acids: CASSRVNYGYTF. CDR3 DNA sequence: TGTGCCAGCTCCCGGGTGAACTATGGCTACACCTTC.

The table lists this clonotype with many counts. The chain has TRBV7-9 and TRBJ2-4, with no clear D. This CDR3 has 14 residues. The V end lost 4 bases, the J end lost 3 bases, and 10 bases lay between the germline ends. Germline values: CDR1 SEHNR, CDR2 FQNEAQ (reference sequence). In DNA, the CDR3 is TGTGCCAGCAGCTCGCGTCCGGACAAAAACATTCAGTACTTC. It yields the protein CASSSRPDKNIQYF.

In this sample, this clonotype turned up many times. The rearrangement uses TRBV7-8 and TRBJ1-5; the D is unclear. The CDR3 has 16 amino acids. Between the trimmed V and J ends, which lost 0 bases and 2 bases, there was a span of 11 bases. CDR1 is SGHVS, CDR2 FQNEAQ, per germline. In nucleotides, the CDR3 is TGTGCCAGCAGCTTAGCAGGCGGGCGCGGCAATCAGCCCCAGCATTTT. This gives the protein CASSLAGGRGNQPQHF.

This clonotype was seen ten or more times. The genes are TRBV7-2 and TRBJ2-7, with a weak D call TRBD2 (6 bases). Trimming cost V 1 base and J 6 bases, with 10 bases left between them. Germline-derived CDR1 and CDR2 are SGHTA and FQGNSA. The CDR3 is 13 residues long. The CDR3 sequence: CASSLVAEGEQYF. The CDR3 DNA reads TGTGCCAGCAGCTTAGTGGCGGAGGGCGAGCAGTACTTC.

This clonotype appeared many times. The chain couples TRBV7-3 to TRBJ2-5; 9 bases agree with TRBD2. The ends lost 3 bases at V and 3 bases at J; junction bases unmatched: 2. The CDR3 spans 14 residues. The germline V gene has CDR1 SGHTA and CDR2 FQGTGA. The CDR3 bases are TGTGCCAGCAGCTTCGCGGGAGGGGAAGAGACCCAGTACTTC. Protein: CASSFAGGEETQYF.

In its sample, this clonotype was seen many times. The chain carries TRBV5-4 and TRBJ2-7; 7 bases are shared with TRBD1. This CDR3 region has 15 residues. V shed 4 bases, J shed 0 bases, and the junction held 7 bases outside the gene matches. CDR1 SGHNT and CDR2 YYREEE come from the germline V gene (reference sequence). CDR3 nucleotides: TGTGCCAGCAGCACCTTGGGGACAGCCTCCTACGAGCAGTACTTC. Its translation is CASSTLGTASYEQYF.

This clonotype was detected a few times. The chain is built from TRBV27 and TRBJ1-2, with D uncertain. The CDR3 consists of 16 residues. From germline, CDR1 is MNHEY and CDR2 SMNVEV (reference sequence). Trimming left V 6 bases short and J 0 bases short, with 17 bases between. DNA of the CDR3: TGTGCCAGCAGCCGACGGGTCAGTCAATCTAACTATGGCTACACCTTC. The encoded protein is CASSRRVSQSNYGYTF.

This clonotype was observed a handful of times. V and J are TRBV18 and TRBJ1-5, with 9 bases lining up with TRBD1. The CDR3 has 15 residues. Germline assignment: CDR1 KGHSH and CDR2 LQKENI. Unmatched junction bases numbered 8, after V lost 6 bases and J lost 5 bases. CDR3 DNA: TGTGCCAGCTCCTCCGGGACAGGGTCCGATCAGCCCCAGCATTTT. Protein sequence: CASSSGTGSDQPQHF.

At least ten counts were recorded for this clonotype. CDR3 amino acids: CASSPPGLGEQYF. The CDR3 bases are TGTGCCAGCTCACCACCAGGCCTAGGCGAGCAGTACTTC. The chain combines TRBV18 with TRBJ2-7; D gene uncertain. Deletions cut 0 bases from V and 6 bases from J, with 9 bases between. Germline CDR1 KGHSH, CDR2 LQKENI. The CDR3 totals 13 residues.

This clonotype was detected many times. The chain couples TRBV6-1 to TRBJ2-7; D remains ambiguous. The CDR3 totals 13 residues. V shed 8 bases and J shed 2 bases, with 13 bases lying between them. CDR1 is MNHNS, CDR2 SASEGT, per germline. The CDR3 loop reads CASWTQSAYEQYF. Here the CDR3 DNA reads TGTGCCAGCTGGACCCAAAGCGCCTACGAGCAGTACTTC.

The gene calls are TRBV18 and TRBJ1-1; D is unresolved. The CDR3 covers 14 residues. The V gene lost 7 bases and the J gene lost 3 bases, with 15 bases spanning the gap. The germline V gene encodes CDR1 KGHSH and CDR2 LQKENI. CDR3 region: CASFSTGRDTEAFF. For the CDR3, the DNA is TGTGCCAGCTTTTCTACGGGCCGGGACACTGAAGCTTTCTTT.

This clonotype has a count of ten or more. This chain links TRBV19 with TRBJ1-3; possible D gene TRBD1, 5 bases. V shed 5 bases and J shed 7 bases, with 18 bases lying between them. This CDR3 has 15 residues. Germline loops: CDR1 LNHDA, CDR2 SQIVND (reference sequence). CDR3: CASSDRTGGPNTIYF. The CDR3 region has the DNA TGTGCCAGTAGTGACCGTACAGGAGGGCCTAACACCATATATTTT.